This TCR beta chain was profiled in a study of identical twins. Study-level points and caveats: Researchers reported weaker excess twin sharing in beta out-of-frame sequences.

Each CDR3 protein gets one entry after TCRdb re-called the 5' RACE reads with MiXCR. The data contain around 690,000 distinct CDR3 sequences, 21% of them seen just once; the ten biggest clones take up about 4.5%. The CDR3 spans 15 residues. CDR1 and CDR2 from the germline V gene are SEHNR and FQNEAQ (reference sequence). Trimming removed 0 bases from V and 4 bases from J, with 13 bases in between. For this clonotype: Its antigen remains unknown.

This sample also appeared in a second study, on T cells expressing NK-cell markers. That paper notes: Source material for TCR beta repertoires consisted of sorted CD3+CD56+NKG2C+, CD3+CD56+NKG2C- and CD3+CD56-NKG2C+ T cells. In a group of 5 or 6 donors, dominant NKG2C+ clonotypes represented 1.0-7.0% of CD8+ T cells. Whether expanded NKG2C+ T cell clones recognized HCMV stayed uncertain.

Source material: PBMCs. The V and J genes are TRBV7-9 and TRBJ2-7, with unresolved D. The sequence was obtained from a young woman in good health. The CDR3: CASSLAPPKDYEQYF. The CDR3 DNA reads TGTGCCAGCAGCTTAGCTCCCCCGAAGGATTACGAGCAGTACTTC.